A selection of T cell receptor beta chains follows, all from one sample in a study of blood T cell repertoires in COVID-19. The data were produced by immunoSEQ multiplex PCR, yet TCRdb's version contains in-frame clones alone and is incomplete. This sample carries tens of thousands of clones, approximately 85% of them seen once, and the ten largest clones take about 17%. What was sequenced was peripheral blood. These TCRs come from a human donor in a cohort sampled during active COVID-19. CDR3s include the opening cysteine and the closing phenylalanine or tryptophan. The D gene is left open where the match is weak.

J gene: TRBJ1-2; V gene: TRBV2; D gene: TRBD1; CDR3 protein: CASSEWGQGYGYTF; CDR3 DNA: TGTGCCAGCAGTGAATGGGGACAGGGGTATGGCTACACCTTC
J gene: TRBJ2-7; V gene: TRBV18; D gene: TRBD1; CDR3 protein: CASSIPGTGLYEQYF; CDR3 DNA: TGTGCCAGCTCGATACCTGGGACAGGCCTCTACGAGCAGTACTTC
J gene: TRBJ1-1; V gene: TRBV9; D gene: .; CDR3 protein: CASSPDSGLLNTEAFF; CDR3 DNA: TGTGCCAGCAGCCCGGATTCAGGGCTACTGAACACTGAAGCTTTCTTT
J gene: TRBJ2-5; V gene: TRBV27; D gene: .; CDR3 protein: CASSFGYQETQYF; CDR3 DNA: TGTGCCAGCAGTTTCGGGTACCAAGAGACCCAGTACTTC
J gene: TRBJ2-3; V gene: TRBV5-4; D gene: TRBD2; CDR3 protein: CASSRAGGTDTQYF; CDR3 DNA: TGTGCCAGCAGCCGAGCGGGGGGCACAGATACGCAGTATTTT
J gene: TRBJ1-2; V gene: TRBV4-3; D gene: TRBD1; CDR3 protein: CASSQDMGQGNYGYTF; CDR3 DNA: TGCGCCAGCAGCCAAGATATGGGACAGGGGAACTATGGCTACACCTTC
J gene: TRBJ1-4; V gene: TRBV24-1; D gene: TRBD1; CDR3 protein: CATSDPGQGYEKLFF; CDR3 DNA: TGTGCCACCAGTGATCCGGGACAGGGGTATGAAAAACTGTTTTTT
J gene: TRBJ2-3; V gene: TRBV12-3/TRBV12-4; D gene: .; CDR3 protein: CASSPRADTQYF; CDR3 DNA: TGTGCCAGCAGCCCGAGGGCAGATACGCAGTATTTT
J gene: TRBJ1-4; V gene: TRBV5-1; D gene: .; CDR3 protein: CASSLGAGGANEKLFF; CDR3 DNA: TGCGCCAGCAGCTTGGGTGCGGGGGGAGCTAATGAAAAACTGTTTTTT
J gene: TRBJ2-7; V gene: TRBV2; D gene: .; CDR3 protein: CASSPQGQPYEQYF; CDR3 DNA: TGTGCCAGCTCGCCACAAGGACAGCCGTACGAGCAGTACTTC